The next 3 T cell receptor beta chains were all read from a single sample in a study of monozygotic twins with inflammatory bowel disease. TCRdb re-called the 5' RACE reads, yielding one record per CDR3 amino acid sequence without DNA. This repertoire comprises some 440,000 distinct CDR3 sequences; its ten largest clones make up 2.4%. What was sequenced was blood. The origin of the receptors is a human donor with ulcerative colitis or Crohn's disease, or a healthy co-twin of an affected twin (not recorded which).

J is TRBJ2-5 and V is TRBV15; TCRdb's assignment of TRBD1 cannot be checked, as there is no DNA. Germline V gene data show CDR1 as LNHNV and CDR2 as YYDKDF (reference sequence). The CDR3 is made up of 14 amino acids. CDR3 in amino acids: CATSQGGLQETQYF.

The rearrangement joins TRBV5-1 to TRBJ2-3; TCRdb lists TRBD2, though no DNA is available to test this call. Per germline, CDR1 SGHRS and CDR2 YFSETQ. CDR3 length equals 16 residues. Here the CDR3 reads CASSLSRTRGTDTQYF.

This rearrangement joins TRBV5-1 to TRBJ2-5; TCRdb designates TRBD1, a call that cannot be tested without DNA. CDR3 length equals 14 residues. Germline CDR1 SGHRS, CDR2 YFSETQ. The CDR3 here is CASSTGQIQETQYF.